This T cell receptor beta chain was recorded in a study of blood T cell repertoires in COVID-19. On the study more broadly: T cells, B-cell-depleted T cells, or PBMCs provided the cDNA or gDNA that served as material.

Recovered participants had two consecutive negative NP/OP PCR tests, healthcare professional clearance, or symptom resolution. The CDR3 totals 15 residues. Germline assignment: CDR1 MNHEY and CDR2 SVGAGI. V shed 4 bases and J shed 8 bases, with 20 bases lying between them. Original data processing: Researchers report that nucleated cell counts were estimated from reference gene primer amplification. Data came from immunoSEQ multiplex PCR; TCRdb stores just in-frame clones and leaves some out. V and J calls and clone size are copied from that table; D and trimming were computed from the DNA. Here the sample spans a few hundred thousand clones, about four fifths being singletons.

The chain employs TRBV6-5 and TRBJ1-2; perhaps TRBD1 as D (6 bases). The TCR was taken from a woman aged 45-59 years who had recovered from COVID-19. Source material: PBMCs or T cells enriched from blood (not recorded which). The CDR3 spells CASSSAGAGQRGYTF. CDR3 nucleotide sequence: TGTGCCAGCAGTTCGGCAGGGGCGGGCCAGAGGGGCTACACCTTC.